A selection of T cell receptor beta chains follows, all from one sample in a study of blood T cells in healthy people across ages. MiXCR, applied by TCRdb to the 5' RACE reads, yields one record per CDR3 protein. The repertoire holds 1.5 million to 2 million distinct CDR3 sequences, with 28% as singletons. The specimen sequenced was blood. The receptors derive from a woman in her thirties in good health. CDR3s include the opening cysteine and the closing phenylalanine or tryptophan. D genes are given only for firm matches. Only some rows state a clone size, as once, few, many or a class for expanded clones.

j_call clone_size d_call v_call cdr3_aa cdr3_nt
TRBJ2-1 few - TRBV20-1 CSARDGGASGANEQFF TGCAGTGCTAGAGATGGGGGGGCTAGCGGAGCCAATGAGCAGTTCTTC
TRBJ2-2 few - TRBV7-6 CASSSSGALNTGELFF TGTGCCAGCAGCTCCTCTGGGGCCTTAAACACCGGGGAGCTGTTTTTT
TRBJ2-7 - - TRBV20-1 CSASDPGGADEQYF TGCAGTGCTAGCGACCCTGGGGGAGCGGACGAGCAGTACTTC
TRBJ2-1 - - TRBV9 CASSAQGNSYNEQFF TGTGCCAGCAGCGCCCAAGGAAACTCCTACAATGAGCAGTTCTTC
TRBJ2-7 - - TRBV5-1 CASSVEGVSSYEQYF TGCGCCAGCAGCGTTGAAGGGGTCAGCTCCTACGAGCAGTACTTC
TRBJ2-7 few TRBD2 TRBV29-1 CSVEEGTSGAYEQYF TGCAGCGTTGAGGAGGGGACTAGCGGGGCCTACGAGCAGTACTTC
TRBJ1-6 few - TRBV12-3/TRBV12-4 CASSFQQGPLHF TGTGCCAGCAGTTTCCAACAGGGACCCCTCCACTTT
TRBJ2-4 many TRBD1 TRBV4-3 CASSQGTGKAIQYF TGCGCCAGCAGCCAAGGGACAGGGAAGGCCATTCAGTACTTC
TRBJ1-5 - - TRBV20-1 CSARDQNGSNQPQHF TGCAGTGCTAGAGATCAGAACGGTAGCAATCAGCCCCAGCATTTT
TRBJ1-5 - - TRBV20-1 CSARDRRVFWPQHF TGCAGTGCTAGAGATCGCCGGGTCTTCTGGCCCCAGCATTTT
TRBJ1-6 - - TRBV20-1 CSAREGQGNNSPLHF TGCAGTGCTAGAGAGGGTCAGGGGAATAATTCACCCCTCCACTTT
TRBJ2-3 - - TRBV12-3/TRBV12-4 CAGSFTSTDTQYF TGTGCCGGCAGTTTTACGAGCACAGATACGCAGTATTTT
TRBJ2-6 - - TRBV5-5 CASSLRGQRTNGANVLTF TGTGCCAGCAGCTTGCGGGGACAGCGGACTAATGGGGCCAACGTCCTGACTTTC
TRBJ2-5 few TRBD2 TRBV15 CATSKGAGNRETQYF TGTGCCACCAGCAAAGGAGCGGGGAATAGAGAGACCCAGTACTTC
TRBJ2-2 few - TRBV5-1 CASSPDVTTNTGELFF TGCGCCAGCAGCCCGGATGTCACAACGAACACCGGGGAGCTGTTTTTT
TRBJ2-1 - - TRBV11-2 CASSLVGDGEQFF TGTGCCAGCAGCTTAGTTGGGGACGGGGAGCAGTTCTTC
TRBJ1-2 many - TRBV7-9 CASSLAAGNYGYTF TGTGCCAGCAGCTTAGCCGCAGGGAACTATGGCTACACCTTC
TRBJ1-4 - - TRBV7-9 CASSPSLRANEKLFF TGTGCCAGCAGCCCCTCCCTTCGGGCTAATGAAAAACTGTTTTTT
TRBJ1-1 - - TRBV5-1 CASSSGGSQDTEAFF TGCGCCAGCAGTTCCGGGGGGTCCCAAGACACTGAAGCTTTCTTT
TRBJ1-2 few - TRBV5-5 CASRRDTTYGYTF TGTGCCAGCAGGAGGGACACCACCTATGGCTACACCTTC
TRBJ2-1 many TRBD1 TRBV7-3 CASSLTGTGDEQFF TGTGCCAGCAGCTTAACGGGGACAGGGGATGAGCAGTTCTTC
TRBJ2-2 - - TRBV24-1 CATSGNRRTGELFF TGTGCCACCAGTGGGAACAGGCGGACCGGGGAGCTGTTTTTT
TRBJ2-3 - TRBD1 TRBV28 CASSSPRGPKRDTQYF TGTGCCAGCAGTTCCCCGAGGGGGCCAAAAAGGGATACGCAGTATTTT
TRBJ1-2 - TRBD1 TRBV2 CASSLSRQGARGYTF TGTGCCAGCAGTCTTTCTAGACAGGGGGCGCGGGGCTACACCTTC
TRBJ2-7 - - TRBV14 CASSQASRRGRAYEQYF TGTGCCAGCAGCCAGGCTAGTCGCAGGGGACGCGCCTACGAGCAGTACTTC
TRBJ1-5 - TRBD1 TRBV7-9 CASSSVGQGNQPQHF TGTGCCAGCAGCTCCGTAGGACAGGGCAATCAGCCCCAGCATTTT
TRBJ2-2 few - TRBV7-2 CASSLAGAWRATGELFF TGTGCCAGCAGCTTAGCGGGAGCGTGGAGGGCCACCGGGGAGCTGTTTTTT
TRBJ2-7 many - TRBV29-1 CSVRGDSDEQYF TGCAGCGTCAGAGGGGATAGCGACGAGCAGTACTTC
TRBJ1-2 - - TRBV10-3 CAISELPLTSRAGLRGYTF TGTGCCATCAGTGAGCTCCCCCTCACCTCCCGGGCCGGCTTGAGAGGCTACACCTTC
TRBJ2-3 - TRBD2 TRBV5-1 CASSFGGGKADTQYF TGCGCCAGCAGCTTTGGCGGGGGGAAGGCAGATACGCAGTATTTT
TRBJ1-2 - TRBD1 TRBV5-6 CASSYRDRVFSSSDTF TGTGCCAGCAGCTACCGGGACAGGGTATTCTCCTCTTCGGACACCTTC
TRBJ1-2 many - TRBV28 CASSLQGYGYTF TGTGCCAGCAGTCTCCAGGGCTATGGCTACACCTTC
TRBJ2-7 many TRBD2 TRBV6-1 CASTLAGARGGEQYF TGTGCCAGCACTTTAGCGGGGGCACGGGGAGGCGAGCAGTACTTC
TRBJ1-1 - - TRBV6-2/TRBV6-3 CASSYVGQMNTEAFF TGTGCCAGCAGTTACGTTGGGCAGATGAACACTGAAGCTTTCTTT
TRBJ2-1 - - TRBV4-1 CASSHIPHNEQFF TGCGCCAGCAGCCATATCCCCCACAATGAGCAGTTCTTC
TRBJ2-7 many TRBD2 TRBV28 CASSFPGLVYEQYF TGTGCCAGCAGTTTTCCTGGACTAGTCTACGAGCAGTACTTC
TRBJ1-2 many TRBD1 TRBV7-2 CASSPTGGANYGYTF TGTGCCAGCAGCCCCACAGGGGGAGCTAACTATGGCTACACCTTC
TRBJ2-7 - - TRBV9 CASSVDSVSYEQYF TGTGCCAGCAGCGTAGACAGCGTCTCCTACGAGCAGTACTTC
TRBJ2-1 - - TRBV2 CASSDEVGNEQFF TGTGCCAGCAGTGATGAGGTTGGCAATGAGCAGTTCTTC
TRBJ2-7 - - TRBV12-3/TRBV12-4 CASTIHGSYEQYF TGTGCCAGCACCATCCATGGGTCCTACGAGCAGTACTTC
TRBJ2-4 - - TRBV2 CASSVRPNIQYF TGTGCCAGCAGTGTTAGACCCAACATTCAGTACTTC
TRBJ2-3 - - TRBV12-3/TRBV12-4 CASSLAVGNRPDTQYF TGTGCCAGCAGTTTAGCGGTGGGTAACCGCCCAGATACGCAGTATTTT
TRBJ1-2 - - TRBV10-2 CASGHGYTF TGCGCCAGCGGCCATGGCTACACCTTC
TRBJ2-3 few TRBD1 TRBV7-3 CASTPGQGLTDTQYF TGTGCCAGCACTCCGGGACAGGGGTTGACAGATACGCAGTATTTT
TRBJ1-2 - TRBD1 TRBV6-5 CASSYSEGAIYTF TGTGCCAGCAGTTACTCGGAGGGGGCGATCTACACCTTC
TRBJ2-1 few TRBD2 TRBV4-2 CVSSQEGLAGEQFF TGTGTCAGCAGCCAAGAGGGACTAGCGGGGGAGCAGTTCTTC
TRBJ1-5 - - TRBV10-2 CASSESGHRNQPQHF TGCGCCAGCAGTGAGTCAGGGCACCGCAATCAGCCCCAGCATTTT
TRBJ2-1 - - TRBV20-1 CSAPGWGNNEQFF TGCAGTGCTCCCGGATGGGGAAACAATGAGCAGTTCTTC
TRBJ2-3 few - TRBV11-3 CASSEFPGTQYF TGTGCCAGCAGCGAATTCCCGGGTACGCAGTATTTT
TRBJ2-1 few TRBD2 TRBV12-3/TRBV12-4 CASSLGEGKQFF TGTGCCAGCAGTCTCGGGGAGGGGAAGCAGTTCTTC
TRBJ1-2 - TRBD1 TRBV6-5 CASSPRGGGTPGGYTF TGTGCCAGCAGTCCCCGAGGAGGGGGCACACCTGGAGGCTACACCTTC